The 4 T cell receptor beta chains below come from one sample, sequenced in a study of CD8+CD57+ T cells in acquired aplastic anemia. Patients who underwent sequencing had shown CD8+CD57+ cell expansion by flow cytometry. The template for TCR beta VDJ and CDR3 sequence profiling was genomic DNA. TCRdb reprocessed the reads via MiXCR and lists one record per CDR3 protein. The profile shows some 180,000 distinct CDR3 sequences, around 60% of them singletons. Sequencing was performed on sorted CD4+, CD8+, or CD8+CD57+ T cells (not recorded which) from PBMCs. These receptors were taken from a human donor with aplastic anemia.

V usage is TRBV7-9 and J usage is TRBJ2-5, with D perhaps assigned TRBD1 or TRBD2 (5 bases each). CDR3 size: 14 residues. Germline CDR1 is SEHNR and CDR2 is FQNEAQ (reference sequence). V was clipped by 5 bases and J by 2 bases, with 12 bases between them. In nucleotides, the CDR3 is TGTGCCAGCAGCGTAGGGACGGTACAAGAGACCCAGTACTTC. It translates to CASSVGTVQETQYF.

The chain recombines TRBV5-1 with TRBJ2-1; no definite D call. The length of the CDR3 is 15 residues. Looked up from germline, CDR1 is SGHRS and CDR2 is YFSETQ. V lost 0 bases, J lost 1 base, and 8 bases lay in between. CDR3 protein: CASSLAGESYNEQFF. The CDR3 DNA reads as TGCGCCAGCAGCTTGGCAGGAGAGTCCTACAATGAGCAGTTCTTC.

The rearrangement joins TRBV19 to TRBJ2-7; D is perhaps TRBD1 (5 bases). The germline V gene has CDR1 LNHDA and CDR2 SQIVND (reference sequence). The CDR3 has 11 residues. Trimming stripped 8 bases from V and 7 bases from J, with 12 bases between. CDR3 region: CASSSTGEQYF. CDR3 sequence (DNA): TGTGCCAGTTCCTCAACAGGAGAGCAGTACTTC.

The V call is TRBV10-1, the J call TRBJ2-7; D gene ambiguous. Germline values: CDR1 WNHNN, CDR2 SYGVQD (reference sequence). This CDR3 comprises 12 residues. Trimming cost V 8 bases and J 3 bases, with 11 bases left between them. The CDR3 coding sequence is TGCGCCAGCCCCAGGCCTTTCTACGAGCAGTACTTC. This translates into CASPRPFYEQYF.